These T cell receptor beta chains were read from a single sample in a study of cytomegalovirus exposure and HLA in healthy donors. Profiling relied on immunoSEQ multiplex PCR, and the TCRdb table lists in-frame clones only, not all of them. The sample records some 200,000 clones, roughly 90% being singletons. Sequenced: PBMCs. All receptors come from a girl under three years old in good health and CMV-seronegative. CDR3s include the opening cysteine and the closing phenylalanine or tryptophan. Fields, in order: V gene, clone size, J gene, D gene, CDR3 protein, CDR3 DNA. The D gene is left open where the match is weak. Only part of the rows carry a size: once, few, many, or a class if the clone is expanded.

TRBV5-4	-	TRBJ1-3	-	CASSFQDSGNTIYF	TGTGCCAGCAGCTTTCAGGACTCTGGAAACACCATATATTTT
TRBV4-1	-	TRBJ2-7	TRBD2	CASSQVGGVYEQYF	TGCGCCAGCAGCCAAGTTGGGGGGGTCTACGAGCAGTACTTC
TRBV9	-	TRBJ2-1	TRBD2	CASSPLAGAWNEQFF	TGTGCCAGCAGCCCCCTAGCGGGAGCTTGGAATGAGCAGTTCTTC
TRBV5-8	-	TRBJ2-1	-	CASSLGLALSYEQFF	TGTGCCAGCAGCTTGGGGCTAGCCCTCTCATATGAGCAGTTCTTC
TRBV19	-	TRBJ1-1	TRBD1	CASRSQGVTEAFF	TGTGCCAGTAGGTCACAGGGGGTCACTGAAGCTTTCTTT
TRBV19	-	TRBJ2-6	-	CASSRWTVDSLSGANVLTF	TGTGCCAGTAGCCGTTGGACAGTCGACTCACTCTCTGGGGCCAACGTCCTGACTTTC
TRBV6-1	-	TRBJ1-1	-	CASSEPNYWDTEAFF	TGTGCCAGCAGTGAGCCTAACTATTGGGACACTGAAGCTTTCTTT
TRBV9	-	TRBJ1-1	-	CASSPDRGSGNTEAFF	TGTGCCAGCAGCCCCGATCGGGGATCCGGGAACACTGAAGCTTTCTTT
TRBV27	once	TRBJ1-1	TRBD1	CASSLSGTGGFTEAFF	TGTGCCAGCAGTTTATCCGGGACAGGGGGATTCACTGAAGCTTTCTTT
TRBV30	-	TRBJ2-5	TRBD2	CAWGSGSVRTQYF	TGTGCCTGGGGTAGCGGGAGTGTTAGGACCCAGTACTTC
TRBV4-2	-	TRBJ2-1	TRBD1	CASSPTGAHSYNEQFF	TGTGCCAGCAGCCCGACAGGGGCACACTCCTACAATGAGCAGTTCTTC
TRBV5-1	few	TRBJ2-7	-	CASSWAGWTYEQYF	TGCGCCAGCAGCTGGGCAGGGTGGACCTACGAGCAGTACTTC
TRBV6-1	-	TRBJ2-3	-	CASRQGTSSTDTQYF	TGTGCCAGCAGGCAAGGGACATCTAGCACAGATACGCAGTATTTT
TRBV7-9	-	TRBJ2-5	-	CASSDHSGKGVLAQETQYF	TGTGCCAGCAGCGACCACTCTGGGAAGGGGGTTTTGGCCCAAGAGACCCAGTACTTC
TRBV4-1	-	TRBJ1-5	-	CASSQDRYREYSNQPQHF	TGCGCCAGCAGCCAAGATCGGTACAGGGAGTATAGCAATCAGCCCCAGCATTTT
TRBV18	-	TRBJ1-5	-	CASSLAGNQPQHF	TGTGCCAGCTCATTGGCCGGCAATCAGCCCCAGCATTTT
TRBV4-1	-	TRBJ2-6	TRBD1	CASSQGTGALILSGANVLTF	TGCGCCAGCAGCCAAGGGACAGGGGCCCTAATTTTGTCTGGGGCCAACGTCCTGACTTTC
TRBV20-1	-	TRBJ2-1	-	CSAKGVNEQFF	TGCAGTGCTAAGGGGGTCAATGAGCAGTTCTTC
TRBV6-1	-	TRBJ2-3	TRBD2	CASRLAGITDTQYF	TGTGCCAGCAGACTAGCGGGGATCACAGATACGCAGTATTTT
TRBV5-1	-	TRBJ2-3	TRBD2	CASQSGGSTDTQYF	TGCGCCAGCCAAAGCGGGGGGTCTACGGATACGCAGTATTTT
TRBV4-1	-	TRBJ2-7	TRBD2	CASSQGYSGGAGEQYF	TGCGCCAGCAGCCAAGGGTACAGCGGGGGGGCCGGGGAGCAGTACTTC
TRBV11-1	-	TRBJ1-2	-	CASSSGANYGYTF	TGTGCCAGCAGCTCTGGAGCTAACTATGGCTACACCTTC